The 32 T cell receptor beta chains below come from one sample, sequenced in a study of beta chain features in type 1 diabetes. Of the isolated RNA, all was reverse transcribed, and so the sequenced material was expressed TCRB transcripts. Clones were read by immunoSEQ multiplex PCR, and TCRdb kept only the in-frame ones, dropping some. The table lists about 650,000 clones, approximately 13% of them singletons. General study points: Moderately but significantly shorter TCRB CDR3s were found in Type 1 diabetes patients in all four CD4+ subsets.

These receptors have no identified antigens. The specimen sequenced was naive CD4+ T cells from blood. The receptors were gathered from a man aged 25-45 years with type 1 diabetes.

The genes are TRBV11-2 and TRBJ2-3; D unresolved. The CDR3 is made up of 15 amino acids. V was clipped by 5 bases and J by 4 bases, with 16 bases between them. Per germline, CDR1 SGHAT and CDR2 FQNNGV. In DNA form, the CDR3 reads TGTGCCAGCAGCCCCCGTAGCATTACTTCAGATACGCAGTATTTT. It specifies CASSPRSITSDTQYF.

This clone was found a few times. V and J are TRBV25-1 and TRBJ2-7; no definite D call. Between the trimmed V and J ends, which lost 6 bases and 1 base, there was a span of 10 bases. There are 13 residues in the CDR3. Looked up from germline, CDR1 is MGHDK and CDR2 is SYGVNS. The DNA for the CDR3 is TGTGCCAGCAGCGATTCTAGGTCCTACGAGCAGTACTTC. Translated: CASSDSRSYEQYF.

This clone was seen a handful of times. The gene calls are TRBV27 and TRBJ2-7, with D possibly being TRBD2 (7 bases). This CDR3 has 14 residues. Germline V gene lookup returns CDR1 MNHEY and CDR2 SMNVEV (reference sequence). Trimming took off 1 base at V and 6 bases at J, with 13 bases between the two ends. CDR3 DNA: TGTGCCAGCAGTTTATTGGGGGGGGCTGGCGAGCAGTACTTC. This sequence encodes CASSLLGGAGEQYF.

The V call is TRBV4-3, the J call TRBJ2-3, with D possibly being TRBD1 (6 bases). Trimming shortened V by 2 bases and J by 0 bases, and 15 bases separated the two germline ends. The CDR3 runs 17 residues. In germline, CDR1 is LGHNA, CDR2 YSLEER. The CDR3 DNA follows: TGCGCCAGCAGCCAAAAAGGGACAAGCAAGAGCACAGATACGCAGTATTTT. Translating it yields CASSQKGTSKSTDTQYF.

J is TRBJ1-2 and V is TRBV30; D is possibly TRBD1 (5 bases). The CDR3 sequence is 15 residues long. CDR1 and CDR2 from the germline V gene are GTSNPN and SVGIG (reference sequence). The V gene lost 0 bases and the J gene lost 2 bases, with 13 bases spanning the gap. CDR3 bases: TGTGCCTGGAGTGTACAGGCCCGGGGCAACTATGGCTACACCTTC. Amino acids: CAWSVQARGNYGYTF.

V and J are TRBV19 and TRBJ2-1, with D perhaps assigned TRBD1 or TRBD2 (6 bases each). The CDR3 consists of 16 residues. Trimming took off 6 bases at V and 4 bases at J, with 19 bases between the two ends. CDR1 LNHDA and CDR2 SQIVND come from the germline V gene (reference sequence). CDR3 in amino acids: CASSLRPGGAYNEQFF. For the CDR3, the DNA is TGTGCCAGTAGCTTACGCCCCGGGGGCGCGTACAATGAGCAGTTCTTC.

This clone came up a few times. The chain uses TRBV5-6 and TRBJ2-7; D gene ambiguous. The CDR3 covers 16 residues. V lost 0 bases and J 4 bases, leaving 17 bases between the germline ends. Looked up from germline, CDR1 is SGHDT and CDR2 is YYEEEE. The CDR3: CASSLVGGRSLYEQYF. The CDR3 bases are TGTGCCAGCAGCTTGGTTGGCGGCAGGAGCCTTTACGAGCAGTACTTC. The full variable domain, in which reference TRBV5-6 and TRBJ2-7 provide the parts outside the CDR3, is DAGVTQSPTHLIKTRGQQVTLRCSPKSGHDTVSWYQQALGQGPQFIFQYYEEEERQRGNFPDRFSGHQFPNYSSELNVNALLLGDSALYLCASSLVGGRSLYEQYFGPGTRLTVT.

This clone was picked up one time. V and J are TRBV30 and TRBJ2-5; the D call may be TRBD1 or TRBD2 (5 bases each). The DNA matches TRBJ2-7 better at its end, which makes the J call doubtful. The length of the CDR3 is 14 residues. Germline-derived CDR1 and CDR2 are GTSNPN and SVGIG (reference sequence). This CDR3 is CAWIPPGRGYEQYF. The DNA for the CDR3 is TGTGCCTGGATTCCCCCGGGACGGGGCTACGAGCAGTACTTC.

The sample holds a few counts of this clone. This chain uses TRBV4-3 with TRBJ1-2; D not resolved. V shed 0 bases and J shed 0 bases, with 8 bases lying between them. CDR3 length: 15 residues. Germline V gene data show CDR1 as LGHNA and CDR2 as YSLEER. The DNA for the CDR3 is TGCGCCAGCAGCCAAGATAGGGCGGCTAACTATGGCTACACCTTC. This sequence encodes CASSQDRAANYGYTF.

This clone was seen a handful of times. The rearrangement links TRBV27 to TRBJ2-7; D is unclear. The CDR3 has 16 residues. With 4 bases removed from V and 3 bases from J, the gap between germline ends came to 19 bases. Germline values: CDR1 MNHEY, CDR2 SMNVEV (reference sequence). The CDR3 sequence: CASSSLFLATNYEQYF. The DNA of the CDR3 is TGTGCCAGCAGTTCGCTCTTTCTTGCCACTAACTACGAGCAGTACTTC.

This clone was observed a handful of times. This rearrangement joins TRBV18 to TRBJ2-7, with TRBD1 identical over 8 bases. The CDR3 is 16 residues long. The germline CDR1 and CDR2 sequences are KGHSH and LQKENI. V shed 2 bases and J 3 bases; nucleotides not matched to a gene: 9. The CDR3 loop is CASSPNIGQGLYEQYF. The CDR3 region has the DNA TGTGCCAGCTCACCAAATATCGGACAGGGCCTCTACGAGCAGTACTTC.

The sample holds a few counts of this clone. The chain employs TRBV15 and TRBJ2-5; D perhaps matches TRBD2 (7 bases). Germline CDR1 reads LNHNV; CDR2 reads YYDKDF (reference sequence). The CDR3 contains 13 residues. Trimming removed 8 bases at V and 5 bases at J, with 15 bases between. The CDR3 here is CATRGRGLETQYF. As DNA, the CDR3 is TGTGCCACCCGAGGGCGGGGGCTGGAGACCCAGTACTTC.

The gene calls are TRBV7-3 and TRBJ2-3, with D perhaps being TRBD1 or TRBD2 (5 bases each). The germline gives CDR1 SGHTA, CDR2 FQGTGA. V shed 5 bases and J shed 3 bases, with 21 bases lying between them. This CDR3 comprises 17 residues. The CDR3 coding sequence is TGTGCCAGCAGCCAAAATCCTGGGGGAGCAGGGACAGATACGCAGTATTTT. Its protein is CASSQNPGGAGTDTQYF.

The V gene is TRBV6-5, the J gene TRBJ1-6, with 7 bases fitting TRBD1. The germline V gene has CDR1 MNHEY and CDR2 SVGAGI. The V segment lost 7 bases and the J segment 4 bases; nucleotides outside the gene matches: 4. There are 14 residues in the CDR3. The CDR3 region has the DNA TGTGCCAGCACCGAGGGACAGTATAATTCACCCCTCCACTTT. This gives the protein CASTEGQYNSPLHF.

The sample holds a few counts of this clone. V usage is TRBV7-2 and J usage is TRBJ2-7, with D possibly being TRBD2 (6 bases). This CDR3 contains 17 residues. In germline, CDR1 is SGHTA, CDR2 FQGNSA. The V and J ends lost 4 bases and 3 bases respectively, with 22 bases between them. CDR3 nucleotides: TGTGCCAGCAGCTACCTCCGGGAGCCGCCTCATCGCTACGAGCAGTACTTC. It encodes CASSYLREPPHRYEQYF.

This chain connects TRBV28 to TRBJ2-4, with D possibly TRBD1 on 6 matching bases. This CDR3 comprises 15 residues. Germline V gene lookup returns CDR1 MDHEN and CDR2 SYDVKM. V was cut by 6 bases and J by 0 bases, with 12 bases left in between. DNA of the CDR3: TGTGCCAGCAGGGAAGGGGGATTAGCCAAAAACATTCAGTACTTC. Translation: CASREGGLAKNIQYF.

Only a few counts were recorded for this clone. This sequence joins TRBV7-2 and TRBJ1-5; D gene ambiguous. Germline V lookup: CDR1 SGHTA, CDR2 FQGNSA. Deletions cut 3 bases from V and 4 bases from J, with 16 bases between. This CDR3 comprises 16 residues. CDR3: CASSLTGTVPNQPQHF. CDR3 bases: TGTGCCAGCAGCTTGACCGGCACTGTCCCGAATCAGCCCCAGCATTTT. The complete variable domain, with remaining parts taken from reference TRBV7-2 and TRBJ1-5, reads GAGVSQSPSNKVTEKGKDVELRCDPISGHTALYWYRQSLGQGLEFLIYFQGNSAPDKSGLPSDRFSAERTGGSVSTLTIQRTQQEDSAVYLCASSLTGTVPNQPQHFGDGTRLSIL.

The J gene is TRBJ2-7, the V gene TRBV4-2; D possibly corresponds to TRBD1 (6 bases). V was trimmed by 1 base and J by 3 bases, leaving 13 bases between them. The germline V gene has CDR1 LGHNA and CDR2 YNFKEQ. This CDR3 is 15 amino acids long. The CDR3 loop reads CASSQVQGSVYEQYF. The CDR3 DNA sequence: TGTGCCAGCAGCCAAGTCCAGGGGTCGGTCTACGAGCAGTACTTC.

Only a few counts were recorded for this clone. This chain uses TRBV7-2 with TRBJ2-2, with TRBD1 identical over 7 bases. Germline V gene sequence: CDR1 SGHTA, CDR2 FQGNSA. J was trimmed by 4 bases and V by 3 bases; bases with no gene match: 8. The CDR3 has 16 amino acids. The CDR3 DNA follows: TGTGCCAGCAGCTTTATAGGGACAGCTTTCACCGGGGAGCTGTTTTTT. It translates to CASSFIGTAFTGELFF.

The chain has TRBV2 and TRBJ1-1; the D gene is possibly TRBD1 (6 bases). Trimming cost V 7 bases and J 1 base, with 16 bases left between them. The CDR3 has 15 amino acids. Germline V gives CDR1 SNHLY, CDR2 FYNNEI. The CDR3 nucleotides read TGTGCCAGCATCAGGGACAATACACCGAACACTGAAGCTTTCTTT. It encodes CASIRDNTPNTEAFF.

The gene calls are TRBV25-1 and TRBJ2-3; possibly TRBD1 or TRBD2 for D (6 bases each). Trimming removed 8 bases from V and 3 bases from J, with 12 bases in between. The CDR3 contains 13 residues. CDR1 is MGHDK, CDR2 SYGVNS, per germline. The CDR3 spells CASEGGSTDTQYF. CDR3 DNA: TGTGCCAGCGAGGGGGGTAGTACAGATACGCAGTATTTT.

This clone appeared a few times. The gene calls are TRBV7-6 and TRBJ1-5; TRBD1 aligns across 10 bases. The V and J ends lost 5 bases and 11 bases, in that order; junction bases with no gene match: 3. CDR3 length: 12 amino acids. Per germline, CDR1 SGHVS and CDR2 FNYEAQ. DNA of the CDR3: TGTGCCAGCAGCGGGGACAGGGGAACCCAGCATTTT. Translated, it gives CASSGDRGTQHF.

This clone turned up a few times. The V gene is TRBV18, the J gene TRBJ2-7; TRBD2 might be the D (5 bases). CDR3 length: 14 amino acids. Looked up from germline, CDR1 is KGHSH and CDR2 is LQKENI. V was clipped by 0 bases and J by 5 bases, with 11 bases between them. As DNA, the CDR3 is TGTGCCAGCTCACCACCGGTTACGAGGGACGAGCAGTACTTC. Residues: CASSPPVTRDEQYF.

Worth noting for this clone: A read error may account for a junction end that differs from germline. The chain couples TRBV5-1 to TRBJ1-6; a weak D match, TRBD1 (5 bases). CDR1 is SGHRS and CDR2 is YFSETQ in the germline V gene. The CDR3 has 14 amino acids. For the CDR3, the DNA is TGTGCCAGCAGCTTGGAGCAGGGCCTCTCACCCCTCCACTTT. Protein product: CASSLEQGLSPLHF. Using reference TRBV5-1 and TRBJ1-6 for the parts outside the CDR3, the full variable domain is KAGVTQTPRYLIKTRGQQVTLSCSPISGHRSVSWYQQTPGQGLQFLFEYFSETQRNKGNFPGRFSGRQFSNSRSEMNVSTLELGDSALYLCASSLEQGLSPLHFGNGTRLTVT.

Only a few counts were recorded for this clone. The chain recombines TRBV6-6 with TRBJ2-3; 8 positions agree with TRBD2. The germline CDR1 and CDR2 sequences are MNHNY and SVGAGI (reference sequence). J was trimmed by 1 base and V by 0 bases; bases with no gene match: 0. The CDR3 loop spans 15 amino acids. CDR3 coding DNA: TGTGCCAGCAGTTACTCGACTAGCGGCACAGATACGCAGTATTTT. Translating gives CASSYSTSGTDTQYF.

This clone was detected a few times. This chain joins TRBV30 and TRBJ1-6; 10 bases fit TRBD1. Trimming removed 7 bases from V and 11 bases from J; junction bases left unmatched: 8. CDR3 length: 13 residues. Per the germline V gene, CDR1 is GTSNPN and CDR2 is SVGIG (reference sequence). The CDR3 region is CAFTTGGRAPLHF. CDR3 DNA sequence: TGTGCCTTCACGACAGGGGGCCGAGCACCCCTCCACTTT.

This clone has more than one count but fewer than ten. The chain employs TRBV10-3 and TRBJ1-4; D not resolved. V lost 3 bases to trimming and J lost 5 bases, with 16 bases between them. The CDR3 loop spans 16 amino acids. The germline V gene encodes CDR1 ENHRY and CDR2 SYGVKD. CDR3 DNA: TGTGCCATCAGTGATGAGGCGAGGGCCGCGAATGAAAAACTGTTTTTT. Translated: CAISDEARAANEKLFF.

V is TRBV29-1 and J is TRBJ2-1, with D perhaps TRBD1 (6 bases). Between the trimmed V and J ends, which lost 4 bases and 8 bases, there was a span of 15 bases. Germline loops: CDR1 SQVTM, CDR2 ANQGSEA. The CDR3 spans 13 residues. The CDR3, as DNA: TGCAGCGTTGCAGGGGCGAAGTTGGATGAGCAGTTCTTC. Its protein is CSVAGAKLDEQFF.

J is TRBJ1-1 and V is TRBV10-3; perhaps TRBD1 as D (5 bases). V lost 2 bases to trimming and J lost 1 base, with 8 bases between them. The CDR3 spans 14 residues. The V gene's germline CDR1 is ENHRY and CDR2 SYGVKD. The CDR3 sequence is CAISEPGGNTEAFF. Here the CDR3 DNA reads TGTGCCATCAGTGAGCCGGGGGGGAACACTGAAGCTTTCTTT.

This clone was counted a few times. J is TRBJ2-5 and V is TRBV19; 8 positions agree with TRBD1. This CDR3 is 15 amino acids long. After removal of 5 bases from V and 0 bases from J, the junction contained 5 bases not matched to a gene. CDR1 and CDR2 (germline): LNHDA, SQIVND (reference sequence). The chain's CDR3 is CASSFDRGYQETQYF. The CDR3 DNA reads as TGTGCCAGTAGTTTCGACAGGGGATACCAAGAGACCCAGTACTTC.

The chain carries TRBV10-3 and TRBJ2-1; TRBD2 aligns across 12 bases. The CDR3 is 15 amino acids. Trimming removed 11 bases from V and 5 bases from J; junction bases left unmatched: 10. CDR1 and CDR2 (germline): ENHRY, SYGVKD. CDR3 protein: CAVGRTSGDHNEQFF. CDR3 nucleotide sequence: TGTGCCGTCGGGCGGACTAGCGGGGACCACAATGAGCAGTTCTTC.

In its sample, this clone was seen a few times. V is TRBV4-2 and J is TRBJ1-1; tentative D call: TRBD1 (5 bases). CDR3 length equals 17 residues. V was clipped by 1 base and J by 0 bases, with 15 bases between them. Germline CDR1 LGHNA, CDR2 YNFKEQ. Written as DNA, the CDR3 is TGTGCCAGCAGCCAAGTTACAAGAGGGACCATGAACACTGAAGCTTTCTTT. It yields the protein CASSQVTRGTMNTEAFF.